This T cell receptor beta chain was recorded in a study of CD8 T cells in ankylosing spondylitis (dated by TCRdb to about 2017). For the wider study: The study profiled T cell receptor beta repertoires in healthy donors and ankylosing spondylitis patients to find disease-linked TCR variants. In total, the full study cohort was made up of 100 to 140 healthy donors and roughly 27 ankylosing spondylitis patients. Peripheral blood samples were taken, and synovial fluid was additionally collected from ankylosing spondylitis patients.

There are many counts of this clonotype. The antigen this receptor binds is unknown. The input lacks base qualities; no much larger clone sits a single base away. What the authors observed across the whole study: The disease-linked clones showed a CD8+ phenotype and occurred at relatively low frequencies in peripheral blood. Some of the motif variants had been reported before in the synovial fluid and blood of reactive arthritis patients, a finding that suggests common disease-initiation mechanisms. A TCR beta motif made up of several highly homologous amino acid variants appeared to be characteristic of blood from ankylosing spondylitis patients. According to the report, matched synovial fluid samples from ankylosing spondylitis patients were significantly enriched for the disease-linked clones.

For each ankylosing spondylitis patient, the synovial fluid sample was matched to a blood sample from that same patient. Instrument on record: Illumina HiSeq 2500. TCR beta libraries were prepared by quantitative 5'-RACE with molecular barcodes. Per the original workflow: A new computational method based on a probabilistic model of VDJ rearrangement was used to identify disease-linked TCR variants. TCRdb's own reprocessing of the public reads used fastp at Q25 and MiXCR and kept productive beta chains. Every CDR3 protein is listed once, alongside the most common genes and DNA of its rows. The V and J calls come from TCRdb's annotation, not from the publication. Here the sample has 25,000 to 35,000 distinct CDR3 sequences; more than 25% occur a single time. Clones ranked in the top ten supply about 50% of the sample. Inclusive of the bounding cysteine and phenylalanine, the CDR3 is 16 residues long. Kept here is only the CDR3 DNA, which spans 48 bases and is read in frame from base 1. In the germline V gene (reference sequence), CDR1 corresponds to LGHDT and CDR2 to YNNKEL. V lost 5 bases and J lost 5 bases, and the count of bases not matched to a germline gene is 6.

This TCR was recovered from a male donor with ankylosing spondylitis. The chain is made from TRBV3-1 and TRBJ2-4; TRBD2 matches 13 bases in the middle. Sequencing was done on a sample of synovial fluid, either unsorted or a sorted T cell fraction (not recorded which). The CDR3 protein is CASSETSGRAENIQYF. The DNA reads TGTGCCAGCAGCGAAACTAGCGGGAGGGCCGAAAACATTCAGTACTTC. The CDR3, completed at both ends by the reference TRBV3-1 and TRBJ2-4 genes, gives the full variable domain DTAVSQTPKYLVTQMGNDKSIKCEQNLGHDTMYWYKQDSKKFLKIMFSYNNKELIINETVPNRFSPKSPDKAHLNLHINSLELGDSAVYFCASSETSGRAENIQYFGAGTRLSVL.